The TCR beta chain under discussion was sequenced for a study of cytomegalovirus exposure and HLA in healthy donors. V lost 1 base and J lost 5; bases outside the gene matches: 9. Germline V CDR1 and CDR2: SGHAT, FQNNGV. CDR3 length: 16 residues. PCR amplification relied on 60 Vbeta primers (plus 13 Jbeta primers). Sequencing used immunoSEQ multiplex PCR; TCRdb keeps in-frame clones, though not all of them. Seen here are 160,000 or so clones, 75% to 90% observed once, and the top ten hold approximately 2%. The rearrangement links TRBV11-2 to TRBJ2-3; 7 positions agree with TRBD2. Material for sequencing was PBMCs. The receptor was isolated from a woman aged 18-35 years in good health and CMV-seronegative. The CDR3 DNA is TGTGCCAGCAGCTTAGCGGTGCGGGAGTGGAAAGATACGCAGTATTTT. It yields the protein CASSLAVREWKDTQYF. Looking up the rest from reference TRBV11-2 and TRBJ2-3 gives the full variable domain: EAGVAQSPRYKIIEKRQSVAFWCNPISGHATLYWYQQILGQGPKLLIQFQNNGVVDDSQLPKDRFSAERLKGVDSTLKIQPAKLEDSAVYLCASSLAVREWKDTQYFGPGTRLTVL.